This T cell receptor (beta chain) was captured in a study of OX40 agonist ivuxolimab in advanced cancers. For the study at large: One patient with hepatocellular carcinoma and two with cutaneous melanoma, three in all, had partial responses. Overall study findings and caveats: The study found that CD8+ T cells averaged more expanded clones than CD4+. There was clonal expansion of CD4+ and CD8+ blood T cells by week 6 at 0.1 to 3.0 mg/kg.

Sequencing used immunoSEQ multiplex PCR; TCRdb keeps in-frame clones, though not all of them. The table shows 65,000 to 85,000 clones, with 90% to 95% occurring only once. This clone was recorded only once. Antigen unknown. The CDR3 length is 14 residues. Germline V gene lookup returns CDR1 LNHDA and CDR2 SQIVND (reference sequence). The V gene lost 7 bases and the J gene lost 12 bases, with 21 bases spanning the gap. The clonotype comes from an adult with an advanced solid tumor such as melanoma, head and neck, liver or kidney cancer. Here the sequenced sample was CD4+ or CD8+ T cells sorted from blood, taken in a trial of the OX40 agonist ivuxolimab. This chain connects TRBV19 to TRBJ1-4, with D maybe TRBD1 (5 bases). The CDR3 spells CASMGGDLSTQLFF. CDR3 nucleotides: TGTGCCAGTATGGGGGGGGACCTTTCGACCCAACTGTTTTTT.